A single sample is the source of the 2 T cell receptor beta chains below, sequenced in a study of human T cells and chemical hapten exposure (TCRdb year 2021). The time point label, read with the paper, signifies: pre-sensitization, week 0. Reading the label with the study, this specimen's treatment or condition is: therapeutic diphenylcyclopropenone sensitization with weekly scalp DPC. Unfractionated whole blood was collected in Tempus Blood RNA tubes, and total RNA was extracted from that blood. Receptor libraries were prepared by RACE. Instrument on record: NextSeq 500. In-frame beta chains were kept once TCRdb had trimmed the public reads at Q25 with fastp and called clones with MiXCR. Each CDR3 protein appears once, grouped with its most common genes and DNA. The sample profile shows roughly 56,000 distinct CDR3 sequences; roughly 10% of them were found once. The ten largest account for 8.5% to 10% of the sample.

Sample: whole blood, taken in connection with sensitization to the hapten diphenylcyclopropenone (DPC). The receptors originated from a woman between 25 and 40 years old with alopecia areata. Some clones in this sample may be carry-over from other donors' samples.

This clonotype was found a few times. V and J are TRBV11-2 and TRBJ2-3, with D possibly matching TRBD1 (5 bases). CDR1 and CDR2 from the germline V gene are SGHAT and FQNNGV. The V gene lost 3 bases and the J gene lost 6 bases, with 10 bases spanning the gap. The CDR3 is made up of 13 amino acids. This CDR3 is CASSLDTPDTQYF. Here the CDR3 DNA reads TGTGCCAGCAGCTTGGACACCCCGGATACGCAGTATTTT.

There are a few counts of this clonotype. The rearrangement joins TRBV9 to TRBJ2-2, with D uncertain. V shed 3 bases and J shed 4 bases, with 10 bases lying between them. Germline lookup yields CDR1 SGDLS and CDR2 YYNGEE. This CDR3 is built from 14 residues. The DNA for the CDR3 is TGTGCCAGCAGCGCCCATGCTAGCACCGGGGAGCTGTTTTTT. Translated, it gives CASSAHASTGELFF.